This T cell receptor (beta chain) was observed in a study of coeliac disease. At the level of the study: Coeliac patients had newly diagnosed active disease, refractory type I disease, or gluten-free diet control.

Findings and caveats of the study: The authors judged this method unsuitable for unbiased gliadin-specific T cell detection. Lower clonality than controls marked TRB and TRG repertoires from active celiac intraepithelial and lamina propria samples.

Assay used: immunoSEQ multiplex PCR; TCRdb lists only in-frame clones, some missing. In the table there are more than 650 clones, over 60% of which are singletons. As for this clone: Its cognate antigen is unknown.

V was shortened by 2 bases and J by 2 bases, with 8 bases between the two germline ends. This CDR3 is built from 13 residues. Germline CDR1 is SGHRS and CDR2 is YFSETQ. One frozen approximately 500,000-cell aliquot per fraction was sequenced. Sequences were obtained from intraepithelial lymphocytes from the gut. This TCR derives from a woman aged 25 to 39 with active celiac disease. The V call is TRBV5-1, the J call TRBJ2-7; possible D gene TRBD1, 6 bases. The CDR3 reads CASSLPGAYEQYF. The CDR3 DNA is TGCGCCAGCAGCTTACCAGGGGCCTACGAGCAGTACTTC.